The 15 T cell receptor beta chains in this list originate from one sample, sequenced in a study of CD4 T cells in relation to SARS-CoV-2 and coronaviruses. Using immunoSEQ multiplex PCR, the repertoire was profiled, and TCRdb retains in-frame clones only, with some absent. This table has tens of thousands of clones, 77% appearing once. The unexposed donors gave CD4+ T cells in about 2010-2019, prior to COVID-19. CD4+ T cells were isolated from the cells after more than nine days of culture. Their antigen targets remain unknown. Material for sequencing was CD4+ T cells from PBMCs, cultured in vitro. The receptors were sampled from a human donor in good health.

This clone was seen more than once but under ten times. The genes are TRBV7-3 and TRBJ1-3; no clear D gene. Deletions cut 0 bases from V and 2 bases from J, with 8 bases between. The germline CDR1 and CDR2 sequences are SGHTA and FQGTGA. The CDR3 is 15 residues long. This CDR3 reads CASSLTQDPGNTIYF. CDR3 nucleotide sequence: TGTGCCAGCAGCTTAACACAAGACCCTGGAAACACCATATATTTT.

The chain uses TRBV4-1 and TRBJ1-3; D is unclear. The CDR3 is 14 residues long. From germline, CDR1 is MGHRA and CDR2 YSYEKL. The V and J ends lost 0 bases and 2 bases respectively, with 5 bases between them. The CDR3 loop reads CASSQDDAGNTIYF. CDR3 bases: TGCGCCAGCAGCCAAGACGACGCTGGAAACACCATATATTTT.

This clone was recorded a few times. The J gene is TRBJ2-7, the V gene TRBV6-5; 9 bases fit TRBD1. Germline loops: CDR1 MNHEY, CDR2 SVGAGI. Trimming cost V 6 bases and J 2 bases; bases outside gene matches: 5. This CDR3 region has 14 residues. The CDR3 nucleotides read TGTGCCAGCAGGGACCGGGACAGGGCCTACGAGCAGTACTTC. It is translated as CASRDRDRAYEQYF.

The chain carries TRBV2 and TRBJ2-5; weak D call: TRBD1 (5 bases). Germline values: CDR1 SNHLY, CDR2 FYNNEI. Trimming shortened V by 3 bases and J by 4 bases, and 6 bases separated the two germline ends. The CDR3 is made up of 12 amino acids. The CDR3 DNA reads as TGTGCCAGCAGTGAGGGGCTAGAGACCCAGTACTTC. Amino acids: CASSEGLETQYF. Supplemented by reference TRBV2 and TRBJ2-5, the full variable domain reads EPEVTQTPSHQVTQMGQEVILRCVPISNHLYFYWYRQILGQKVEFLVSFYNNEISEKSEIFDDQFSVERPDGSNFTLKIRSTKLEDSAMYFCASSEGLETQYFGPGTRLLVL.

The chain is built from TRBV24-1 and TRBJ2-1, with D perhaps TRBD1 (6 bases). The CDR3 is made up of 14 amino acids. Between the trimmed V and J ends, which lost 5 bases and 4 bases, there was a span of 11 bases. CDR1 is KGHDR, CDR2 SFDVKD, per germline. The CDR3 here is CATSGATGYNEQFF. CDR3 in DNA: TGTGCCACCAGTGGTGCTACAGGGTACAATGAGCAGTTCTTC.

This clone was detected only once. CDR3 region: CASTTGGTASGNTIYF. The CDR3 DNA is TGTGCCAGCACCACTGGAGGGACAGCCTCTGGAAACACCATATATTTT. The genes are TRBV28 and TRBJ1-3; TRBD1 aligns across 7 bases. The trim removed 7 bases at V and 0 bases at J, leaving 9 bases unmatched. The CDR3 has 16 residues. CDR1 and CDR2 (germline): MDHEN, SYDVKM.

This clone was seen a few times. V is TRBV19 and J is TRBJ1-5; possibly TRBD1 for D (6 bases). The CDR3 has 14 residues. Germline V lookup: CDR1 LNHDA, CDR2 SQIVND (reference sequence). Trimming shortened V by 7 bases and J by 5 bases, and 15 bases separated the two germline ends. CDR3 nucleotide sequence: TGTGCCAGTATTAGCTCGGGGGCTCATCAGCCCCAGCATTTT. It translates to CASISSGAHQPQHF. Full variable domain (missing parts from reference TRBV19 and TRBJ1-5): DGGITQSPKYLFRKEGQNVTLSCEQNLNHDAMYWYRQDPGQGLRLIYYSQIVNDFQKGDIAEGYSVSREKKESFPLTVTSAQKNPTAFYLCASISSGAHQPQHFGDGTRLSIL.

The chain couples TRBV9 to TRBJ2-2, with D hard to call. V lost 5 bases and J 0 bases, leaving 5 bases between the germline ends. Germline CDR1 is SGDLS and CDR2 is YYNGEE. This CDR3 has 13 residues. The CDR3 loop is CASRRSNTGELFF. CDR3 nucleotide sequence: TGTGCCAGCAGGCGTTCGAACACCGGGGAGCTGTTTTTT.

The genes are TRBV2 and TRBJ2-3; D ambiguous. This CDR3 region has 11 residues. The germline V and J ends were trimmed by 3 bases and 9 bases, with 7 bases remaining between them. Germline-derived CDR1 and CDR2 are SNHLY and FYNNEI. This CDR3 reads CASSDFETQYF. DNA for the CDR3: TGTGCCAGCAGTGACTTCGAGACGCAGTATTTT.

The CDR3 sequence is CASSSSRTGPYGSYEQYF. CDR3 bases: TGCGCCAGCAGCTCCTCTAGGACAGGGCCATATGGCTCCTACGAGCAGTACTTC. The rearrangement links TRBV5-1 to TRBJ2-7; 8 nucleotides agree with TRBD1. The CDR3 is 18 residues long. With V trimmed by 3 bases and J by 0 bases, 14 bases remained unmatched. Germline loops: CDR1 SGHRS, CDR2 YFSETQ.

The chain's CDR3 is CASAPGGAKNIQYF. As DNA, the CDR3 is TGTGCTAGTGCCCCGGGGGGGGCCAAAAACATTCAGTACTTC. The chain is built from TRBV12-5 and TRBJ2-4, with 8 bases lining up with TRBD2. Germline CDR1 and CDR2: LGHNT and FRNRAP. V was pared by 7 bases and J by 1 base, with 3 bases of the junction left unmatched. The CDR3 consists of 14 residues.

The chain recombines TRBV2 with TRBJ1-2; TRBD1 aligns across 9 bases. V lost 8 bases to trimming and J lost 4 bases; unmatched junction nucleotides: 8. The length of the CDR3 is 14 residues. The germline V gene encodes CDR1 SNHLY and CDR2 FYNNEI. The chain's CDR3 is CASGETGGSYGYTF. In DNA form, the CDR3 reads TGTGCCAGCGGGGAGACAGGGGGGTCCTATGGCTACACCTTC.

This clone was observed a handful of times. CDR3 residues: CASSLAPVEAGHGYTF. The CDR3 DNA sequence: TGTGCCAGCAGCTTAGCCCCCGTGGAGGCCGGGCATGGCTACACCTTC. This chain connects TRBV7-9 to TRBJ1-2; D is ambiguous. The V gene's germline CDR1 is SEHNR and CDR2 FQNEAQ (reference sequence). CDR3 length: 16 residues. Trimming removed 0 bases from V and 6 bases from J, with 17 bases in between. The full variable domain, completed using reference TRBV7-9 and TRBJ1-2, is DTGVSQNPRHKITKRGQNVTFRCDPISEHNRLYWYRQTLGQGPEFLTYFQNEAQLEKSRLLSDRFSAERPKGSFSTLEIQRTEQGDSAMYLCASSLAPVEAGHGYTFGSGTRLTVV.

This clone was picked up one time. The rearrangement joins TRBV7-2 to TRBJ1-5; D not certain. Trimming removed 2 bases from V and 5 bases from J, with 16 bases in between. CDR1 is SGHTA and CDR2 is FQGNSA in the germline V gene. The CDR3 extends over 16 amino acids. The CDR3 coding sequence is TGTGCCAGCAGCTTATTCCATCGGGGAGCAGATCAGCCCCAGCATTTT. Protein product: CASSLFHRGADQPQHF.

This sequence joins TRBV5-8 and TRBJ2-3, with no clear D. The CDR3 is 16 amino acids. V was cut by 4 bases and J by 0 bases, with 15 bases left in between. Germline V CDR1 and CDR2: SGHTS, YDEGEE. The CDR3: CASSGRWTASTDTQYF. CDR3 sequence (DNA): TGTGCCAGCAGCGGTCGGTGGACCGCTAGCACAGATACGCAGTATTTT. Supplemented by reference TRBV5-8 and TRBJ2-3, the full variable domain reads EAGVTQSPTHLIKTRGQQATLRCSPISGHTSVYWYQQALGLGLQFLLWYDEGEERNRGNFPPRFSGRQFPNYSSELNVNALELEDSALYLCASSGRWTASTDTQYFGPGTRLTVL.